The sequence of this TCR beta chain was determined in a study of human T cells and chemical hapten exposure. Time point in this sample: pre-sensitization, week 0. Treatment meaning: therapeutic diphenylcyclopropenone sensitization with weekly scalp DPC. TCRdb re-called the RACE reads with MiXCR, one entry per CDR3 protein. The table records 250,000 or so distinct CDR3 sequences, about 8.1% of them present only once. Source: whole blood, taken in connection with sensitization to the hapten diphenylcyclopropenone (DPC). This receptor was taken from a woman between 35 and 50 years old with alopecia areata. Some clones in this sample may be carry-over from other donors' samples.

CDR3 amino acids: CASSYGENSPLHF. The DNA of the CDR3 is TGTGCCAGCAGTTACGGAGAGAATTCACCCCTCCACTTT. The V gene is TRBV6-6, the J gene TRBJ1-6; D gene uncertain. The V end lost 2 bases, the J end lost 7 bases, and 6 bases lay between the germline ends. Germline CDR1 is MNHNY and CDR2 is SVGAGI (reference sequence). The CDR3 consists of 13 residues.